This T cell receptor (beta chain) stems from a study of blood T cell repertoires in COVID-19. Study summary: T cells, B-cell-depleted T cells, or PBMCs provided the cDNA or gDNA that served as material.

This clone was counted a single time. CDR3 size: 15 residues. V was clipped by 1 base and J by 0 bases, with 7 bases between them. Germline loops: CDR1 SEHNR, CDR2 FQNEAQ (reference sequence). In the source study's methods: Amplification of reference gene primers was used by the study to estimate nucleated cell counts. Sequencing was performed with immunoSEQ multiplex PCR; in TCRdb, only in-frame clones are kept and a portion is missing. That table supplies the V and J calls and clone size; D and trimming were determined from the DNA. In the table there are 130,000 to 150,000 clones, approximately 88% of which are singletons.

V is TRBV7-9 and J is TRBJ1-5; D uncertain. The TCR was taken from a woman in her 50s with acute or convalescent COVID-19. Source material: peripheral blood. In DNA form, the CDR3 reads TGTGCCAGCAGCTTAGGTCGGGGTAGCAATCAGCCCCAGCATTTT. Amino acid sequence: CASSLGRGSNQPQHF.